The 21 T cell receptor beta chains in this list originate from one sample, sequenced in a study of cytomegalovirus exposure and HLA in healthy donors. The PCR was carried out with 60 Vbeta primers and 13 Jbeta primers. Clones were read by immunoSEQ multiplex PCR, and TCRdb kept only the in-frame ones, dropping some. The table has over 55,000 clones, approximately 70% seen once. The material sequenced was PBMCs. All receptors come from a woman in her forties or fifties in good health and CMV-seropositive.

Comment on this clone: Other nucleotide sequences from this sample produce the same CDR3. This rearrangement joins TRBV27 to TRBJ2-3, with D maybe TRBD2 (7 bases). This CDR3 spans 15 amino acids. Germline loops: CDR1 MNHEY, CDR2 SMNVEV (reference sequence). Trimming left V 2 bases short and J 3 bases short, with 12 bases between. This CDR3 is CASSLRGGWTDTQYF. The CDR3, as DNA: TGTGCCAGCAGTTTAAGGGGGGGCTGGACAGATACGCAGTATTTT.

The chain joins TRBV2 to TRBJ2-3, with D uncertain. V was clipped by 6 bases and J by 4 bases, with 5 bases between them. Germline V gene sequence: CDR1 SNHLY, CDR2 FYNNEI. This CDR3 contains 11 residues. CDR3 nucleotide sequence: TGTGCCAGCAGAGAGGCAGATACGCAGTATTTT. This translates into CASREADTQYF.

This clone was detected only a few times. The J gene is TRBJ2-3, the V gene TRBV5-4; 7 nucleotides agree with TRBD2. Germline CDR1 reads SGHNT; CDR2 reads YYREEE (reference sequence). The CDR3 is made up of 15 amino acids. Losses at the gene ends were 3 bases for V and 1 base for J; bases not matched to a gene: 5. The CDR3 bases are TGTGCCAGCAGCTCCAGCGGGGCCCGCACAGATACGCAGTATTTT. Translating it yields CASSSSGARTDTQYF.

The chain is built from TRBV28 and TRBJ1-2, with TRBD1 as a possible D gene (5 bases). The CDR3 has 12 residues. V dropped 1 base and J dropped 12 bases, with 12 bases sitting between them. The germline V gene has CDR1 MDHEN and CDR2 SYDVKM. The CDR3 spells CASSLLARADTF. The CDR3 DNA reads TGTGCCAGCAGTTTATTGGCCAGGGCGGACACCTTC.

The rearrangement links TRBV5-1 to TRBJ2-7; 9 nucleotides agree with TRBD1. The germline V gene encodes CDR1 SGHRS and CDR2 YFSETQ. This CDR3 is 15 amino acids long. The V gene end was trimmed by 3 bases and the J gene end by 6 bases; junction bases not matched to a gene: 10. The CDR3 here is CASSSEQGALREQYF. CDR3 DNA sequence: TGCGCCAGCAGCTCCGAACAGGGGGCGCTTCGCGAGCAGTACTTC.

The chain is built from TRBV7-2 and TRBJ1-2; maybe TRBD1 (6 bases). The germline CDR1 and CDR2 sequences are SGHTA and FQGNSA. The V end lost 4 bases, the J end lost 4 bases, and 19 bases lay between the germline ends. The CDR3 loop spans 16 amino acids. CDR3 in amino acids: CASSSGVTGSTYGYTF. In DNA form, the CDR3 reads TGTGCCAGCAGCTCAGGGGTGACAGGAAGTACCTATGGCTACACCTTC.

The V and J genes are TRBV4-1 and TRBJ2-7, with 7 bases lining up with TRBD1. CDR3 length: 15 residues. V lost 3 bases, J lost 0 bases, and 5 bases stayed unmatched. From germline, CDR1 is MGHRA and CDR2 YSYEKL. This chain's CDR3 is CASSHSTGSSYEQYF. The CDR3 DNA reads as TGCGCCAGCAGCCACTCGACAGGGAGCTCCTACGAGCAGTACTTC.

The V gene is TRBV4-2, the J gene TRBJ2-7; 14 bases map to TRBD2. Germline V gene data show CDR1 as LGHNA and CDR2 as YNFKEQ. V dropped 0 bases and J dropped 7; count of bases not matched to a gene: 8. The CDR3 runs 17 residues. The CDR3 loop reads CASSQERTSGRIGEQYF. CDR3 nucleotides: TGTGCCAGCAGCCAAGAGCGGACTAGCGGGAGGATCGGGGAGCAGTACTTC.

This chain joins TRBV19 and TRBJ1-1, with TRBD1 identical over 8 bases. Germline V gives CDR1 LNHDA, CDR2 SQIVND (reference sequence). V shed 6 bases and J 1 base; nucleotides not matched to a gene: 4. The CDR3 sequence is 14 residues long. CDR3 residues: CASRGDRSNTEAFF. CDR3 coding DNA: TGTGCCAGTAGGGGGGACAGGTCGAACACTGAAGCTTTCTTT.

V usage is TRBV30 and J usage is TRBJ1-5; 9 bases align to TRBD1. CDR1 is GTSNPN and CDR2 is SVGIG in the germline V gene (reference sequence). The length of the CDR3 is 13 residues. V gave up 3 bases and J gave up 8 bases; unmatched junction bases: 5. CDR3 region: CAWRGQGGEPQHF. CDR3 in DNA: TGTGCCTGGAGGGGACAGGGAGGAGAGCCCCAGCATTTT.

The V gene is TRBV27, the J gene TRBJ1-5; D remains ambiguous. Germline V lookup: CDR1 MNHEY, CDR2 SMNVEV (reference sequence). The CDR3 runs 15 residues. V lost 5 bases, J lost 0 bases, and 11 bases lay in between. CDR3 region: CASSSQANSNQPQHF. The DNA of the CDR3 is TGTGCCAGCAGTAGCCAGGCTAATAGCAATCAGCCCCAGCATTTT.

V is TRBV5-4 and J is TRBJ2-4; weak D call: TRBD2 (6 bases). The germline V and J ends were trimmed by 1 base and 8 bases, with 13 bases remaining between them. CDR3 length: 14 amino acids. Germline V gives CDR1 SGHNT, CDR2 YYREEE (reference sequence). The chain's CDR3 is CASSLKEGGYIQYF. The CDR3 DNA is TGTGCCAGCAGCTTGAAGGAGGGTGGCTACATTCAGTACTTC.

The sample holds one count of this clone. This rearrangement joins TRBV5-1 to TRBJ1-1; D is uncertain. Trimming cost V 2 bases and J 1 base, with 12 bases left between them. In germline, CDR1 is SGHRS, CDR2 YFSETQ. The CDR3 has 15 amino acids. This CDR3 is CASSFLDRGNTEAFF. The CDR3 nucleotides are TGCGCCAGCAGCTTTCTAGACCGGGGGAACACTGAAGCTTTCTTT. The complete variable domain, with remaining parts taken from reference TRBV5-1 and TRBJ1-1, reads KAGVTQTPRYLIKTRGQQVTLSCSPISGHRSVSWYQQTPGQGLQFLFEYFSETQRNKGNFPGRFSGRQFSNSRSEMNVSTLELGDSALYLCASSFLDRGNTEAFFGQGTRLTVV.

The V gene is TRBV29-1, the J gene TRBJ1-4, with D possibly TRBD1 on 6 matching bases. The V gene's germline CDR1 is SQVTM and CDR2 ANQGSEA. V lost 5 bases, J lost 2 bases, and 12 bases lay in between. The CDR3 is made up of 14 amino acids. The CDR3 is CSVYTGSTNEKLFF. The CDR3 DNA reads TGCAGCGTTTATACAGGGTCCACTAATGAAAAACTGTTTTTT.

The rearrangement links TRBV30 to TRBJ1-2; no firm D call. V lost 0 bases, J lost 8 bases, and 7 bases lay in between. Germline CDR1 reads GTSNPN; CDR2 reads SVGIG (reference sequence). CDR3 size: 11 residues. The CDR3 bases are TGTGCCTGGAGTGTACTGCCCGGCTACACCTTC. Amino acid sequence: CAWSVLPGYTF.

V usage is TRBV27 and J usage is TRBJ1-6, with a tentative D call TRBD1 (5 bases). Deletions cut 5 bases from V and 4 bases from J, with 15 bases between. The CDR3 totals 16 residues. The V gene's germline CDR1 is MNHEY and CDR2 SMNVEV (reference sequence). CDR3 bases: TGTGCCAGCAGTACGGGCCCAGGGCTTTATAATTCACCCCTCCACTTT. This gives the protein CASSTGPGLYNSPLHF.

This clone is a singleton in its sample. The chain joins TRBV10-1 to TRBJ1-3; D uncertain. The germline gives CDR1 WNHNN, CDR2 SYGVQD (reference sequence). With 2 bases removed from V and 2 bases from J, the gap between germline ends came to 4 bases. The CDR3 covers 13 residues. The CDR3 reads CASSEQAGNTIYF. The CDR3 nucleotides are TGCGCCAGCAGTGAGCAGGCTGGAAACACCATATATTTT.

The rearrangement uses TRBV4-1 and TRBJ2-6, with 12 bases lining up with TRBD2. Per the germline V gene, CDR1 is MGHRA and CDR2 is YSYEKL. The V and J ends lost 2 bases and 0 bases, in that order; junction bases with no gene match: 5. There are 19 residues in the CDR3. The CDR3 DNA is TGCGCCAGCAGCCAAAGACTAGCGGGGGCGAGCTCTGGGGCCAACGTCCTGACTTTC. Translated: CASSQRLAGASSGANVLTF.

This clone has only a few counts. The CDR3 nucleotides read TGTGCCAGCAGCCCTTCGACAGGGCGCATCTCTGGAAACACCATATATTTT. It specifies CASSPSTGRISGNTIYF. The rearrangement links TRBV7-9 to TRBJ1-3, with 7 bases that match TRBD1. CDR1 is SEHNR, CDR2 FQNEAQ, per germline (reference sequence). The V and J ends lost 5 bases and 0 bases, in that order; junction bases with no gene match: 10. This CDR3 region has 17 residues.

This clone was observed a few times. V usage is TRBV10-3 and J usage is TRBJ2-1; no clear D. The ends were cut back, 2 bases at V and 5 bases at J, with 13 bases in the middle. Germline CDR1 reads ENHRY; CDR2 reads SYGVKD. The CDR3 loop spans 15 amino acids. The CDR3 bases are TGTGCCATCAGTGAGGGCTTATGGCCGAACAATGAGCAGTTCTTC. Translating gives CAISEGLWPNNEQFF.

CDR3: CASSLQINLAGGIDTQYF. In nucleotides, the CDR3 is TGTGCCAGCAGCTTACAAATAAATCTAGCGGGGGGTATAGATACGCAGTATTTT. V gene TRBV7-2 combines with J gene TRBJ2-3; TRBD2 aligns across 11 bases. The germline V gene has CDR1 SGHTA and CDR2 FQGNSA. This CDR3 has 18 residues. V shed 2 bases and J 5 bases; nucleotides not matched to a gene: 12.